This TCR beta chain stems from a study of blood T cells in healthy people across ages. Points from the study as a whole: Naive T cell percentage strongly correlated with TCR beta diversity.

Researchers isolated at least 6 million PBMCs per sample. A second about 6 to 11 cycle PCR used barcoded and J-beta primers. Each CDR3 protein gets one entry after TCRdb re-called the 5' RACE reads with MiXCR. The data show about 940,000 distinct CDR3 sequences, under 50% seen once. Germline CDR1 reads LGHNA; CDR2 reads YNFKEQ. The V gene end was trimmed by 1 base and the J gene end by 2 bases; junction bases not matched to a gene: 4. The CDR3 sequence is 15 residues long. Comments on this clonotype: No antigen is known for it.

The sample taken for sequencing was blood. This clonotype was obtained from a man aged 25-45 years in good health. This chain connects TRBV4-2 to TRBJ1-2, with TRBD1 matching 7 bases. The CDR3, as DNA: TGTGCCAGCAGCCAAGCGGGGGGACAGAACTATGGCTACACCTTC. This sequence encodes CASSQAGGQNYGYTF.